This T cell receptor (beta chain) was profiled in a study of cytomegalovirus exposure and HLA in healthy donors. Trimming left V 2 bases short and J 4 bases short, with 14 bases between. Germline values: CDR1 MNHNY, CDR2 SVGAGI (reference sequence). This CDR3 has 15 residues. PCR involved 60 Vbeta and 13 Jbeta primers. Produced via immunoSEQ multiplex PCR; TCRdb's table is partial and in-frame only. The sample lists some 160,000 clones, 77% occurring once. This clone was counted a few times. The sequence came from a middle-aged man in good health and CMV-seropositive. The sample consisted of PBMCs. The chain has TRBV6-6 and TRBJ2-5; D might be TRBD2 (6 bases). DNA for the CDR3: TGTGCCAGCAGTTACCTCGGGACTCCCTCAGAGACCCAGTACTTC. It yields the protein CASSYLGTPSETQYF.